This T cell receptor (beta chain) was captured in a study of neurological immune-mediated disorders. TCRdb processed the 5' RACE reads anew with MiXCR; each CDR3 protein has one entry. This sample has tens of thousands of distinct CDR3 sequences, with around 4.7% found just once. Notes on the study in general: Phylogenetic grouping assigned the repertoires of 18 of 34 multiple sclerosis patients to one related-CDR3 cluster, which constitutes a possible signature.

The CDR3 is 15 residues long. CDR1 and CDR2 (germline): SGHRS, YFSETQ. V lost 1 base to trimming and J lost 1 base, with 8 bases between them. In its sample, this clonotype was seen many times. Its antigen is undetermined. This TCR was recovered from a woman aged 45-59 years with multiple sclerosis. The sample comprised PBMCs. V is TRBV5-1 and J is TRBJ2-2; D is possibly TRBD1 (5 bases). The DNA of the CDR3 is TGCGCCAGCAGCTTGTTCAGGGTGAACACCGGGGAGCTGTTTTTT. Translating gives CASSLFRVNTGELFF.